Listed here are 20 T cell receptor beta chains from one sample, sequenced in a study of shared clonotypes between healthy human individuals. The method was immunoSEQ multiplex PCR; TCRdb's version includes in-frame clones alone and lacks a portion of them. The sample contains about 800,000 clones, roughly 96% of which appear only once. CD8 cells regarded as naive lacked CD45RO, were positively chosen for CCR7, and omitted terminally differentiated effector memory CD45RA+ cells. Sequenced sample: naive CD8+ T cells sorted from blood. Receptors were obtained from a man in his thirties or forties in good health.

The chain combines TRBV5-4 with TRBJ2-7; D gene ambiguous. In germline, CDR1 is SGHNT, CDR2 YYREEE (reference sequence). The V end lost 0 bases, the J end lost 5 bases, and 6 bases lay between the germline ends. This CDR3 is 12 amino acids long. In nucleotides, the CDR3 is TGTGCCAGCAGCTTGGCCCCCGACGAGCAGTACTTC. Its translation: CASSLAPDEQYF. The full variable domain, its missing parts supplied by reference TRBV5-4 and TRBJ2-7, is ETGVTQSPTHLIKTRGQQVTLRCSSQSGHNTVSWYQQALGQGPQFIFQYYREEENGRGNFPPRFSGLQFPNYSSELNVNALELDDSALYLCASSLAPDEQYFGPGTRLTVT.

The chain links TRBV5-1 to TRBJ1-2; perhaps TRBD1 as D (5 bases). The germline CDR1 and CDR2 sequences are SGHRS and YFSETQ. This CDR3 contains 13 residues. V was cut by 4 bases and J by 7 bases, with 14 bases left in between. In DNA, the CDR3 is TGCGCCAGCAGCCTGGGGGACTTTTTTGGCTACACCTTC. Translating gives CASSLGDFFGYTF.

This sequence joins TRBV27 and TRBJ2-5; TRBD2 aligns across 11 bases. The V and J ends lost 5 bases and 4 bases, in that order; junction bases with no gene match: 12. This CDR3 spans 17 amino acids. Germline CDR1 and CDR2: MNHEY and SMNVEV (reference sequence). In DNA, the CDR3 is TGTGCCAGCAGTCACAACCCGACTAGCGGGGTTGTAGAGACCCAGTACTTC. Translating gives CASSHNPTSGVVETQYF.

V is TRBV19 and J is TRBJ1-5; D gene ambiguous. CDR1 LNHDA and CDR2 SQIVND come from the germline V gene (reference sequence). Trimming shortened V by 6 bases and J by 0 bases, and 12 bases separated the two germline ends. This CDR3 spans 15 amino acids. This CDR3 is CASSRAPISNQPQHF. CDR3 nucleotide sequence: TGTGCCAGTAGCCGAGCACCGATTAGCAATCAGCCCCAGCATTTT.

The V call is TRBV27, the J call TRBJ2-3; D not certain. The CDR3 consists of 10 residues. Germline V gene lookup returns CDR1 MNHEY and CDR2 SMNVEV (reference sequence). V lost 7 bases and J 6 bases, leaving 5 bases between the germline ends. The CDR3 spells CASKDDTQYF. CDR3 nucleotide sequence: TGTGCCAGCAAAGACGATACGCAGTATTTT.

A single count supports this clone. The sample holds other DNA sequences that translate to the same CDR3. The chain couples TRBV28 to TRBJ1-5; no clear D gene. CDR3 size: 14 residues. V was trimmed by 4 bases and J by 2 bases, leaving 9 bases between them. Germline V gene data show CDR1 as MDHEN and CDR2 as SYDVKM. The CDR3 DNA is TGTGCCAGCAGTTCCCCTGTAGGCAATCAGCCCCAGCATTTT. It encodes CASSSPVGNQPQHF.

The CDR3 nucleotides are TGTGCCAGCAGCGTAACTGGGGGCCCTTCCTACGAGCAGTACTTC. Protein sequence: CASSVTGGPSYEQYF. V is TRBV9 and J is TRBJ2-7; TRBD1 is a possible D gene (6 bases). V lost 1 base and J 1 base, leaving 12 bases between the germline ends. The CDR3 covers 15 residues. Germline values: CDR1 SGDLS, CDR2 YYNGEE.

The chain links TRBV7-9 to TRBJ2-3, with D unclear. V lost 5 bases, J lost 1 base, and 13 bases lay in between. The CDR3 extends over 15 amino acids. CDR1 and CDR2 from the germline V gene are SEHNR and FQNEAQ (reference sequence). The chain's CDR3 is CASSRGTAGTDTQYF. The CDR3 DNA reads TGTGCCAGCAGCAGAGGTACCGCGGGCACAGATACGCAGTATTTT.

The chain joins TRBV4-1 to TRBJ2-7, with 10 bases identical to TRBD2. Germline V lookup: CDR1 MGHRA, CDR2 YSYEKL. Germline trimming cut 1 base from V and 0 bases from J; bases unmatched to any gene: 3. This CDR3 has 16 residues. In DNA, the CDR3 is TGCGCCAGCAGCCAAGTTGCTAGCGGGAGCTCCTACGAGCAGTACTTC. This codes for CASSQVASGSSYEQYF.

Concerning this clone itself: The sample contains more than one DNA sequence encoding this CDR3. The CDR3 spells CASSFGGSYEQYF. For the CDR3, the DNA is TGTGCCAGCAGCTTCGGCGGCTCCTACGAGCAGTACTTC. V is TRBV5-4 and J is TRBJ2-7, with unresolved D. V was pared by 2 bases and J by 0 bases, with 6 bases between. This CDR3 spans 13 amino acids. The germline V gene has CDR1 SGHNT and CDR2 YYREEE (reference sequence).

DNA for the CDR3: TGTGCCAGCAGGGGGCTAGCGGGAGATTACAATGAGCAGTTCTTC. Encoded protein: CASRGLAGDYNEQFF. V gene TRBV11-2 combines with J gene TRBJ2-1, with 10 bases identical to TRBD2. CDR1 is SGHAT, CDR2 FQNNGV, per germline. V dropped 6 bases and J dropped 4; count of bases not matched to a gene: 6. The CDR3 loop spans 15 amino acids.

As for this clone: This sample includes further DNA sequences coding for the same CDR3. V is TRBV7-6 and J is TRBJ2-7; 13 nucleotides line up with TRBD2. CDR1 is SGHVS and CDR2 is FNYEAQ in the germline V gene. V was pared by 1 base and J by 4 bases, with 1 base of the junction left unmatched. The CDR3 loop spans 15 amino acids. Written as DNA, the CDR3 is TGTGCCAGCAGCTTAGGGACTAGCGGGAGTTACGAGCAGTACTTC. Translated: CASSLGTSGSYEQYF. The full variable domain, rest sourced from reference TRBV7-6 and TRBJ2-7, is GAGVSQSPRYKVTKRGQDVALRCDPISGHVSLYWYRQALGQGPEFLTYFNYEAQQDKSGLPNDRFSAERPEGSISTLTIQRTEQRDSAMYRCASSLGTSGSYEQYFGPGTRLTVT.

The CDR3 nucleotides are TGTGCCAGCAGCGCGGGGTCACAAGAGACCCAGTACTTC. It codes for CASSAGSQETQYF. V usage is TRBV9 and J usage is TRBJ2-5; D is perhaps TRBD2 (5 bases). CDR1 and CDR2 (germline): SGDLS, YYNGEE. The CDR3 consists of 13 residues. Trimming stripped 3 bases from V and 2 bases from J, with 8 bases between. Complete variable domain (other parts from reference TRBV9 and TRBJ2-5): DSGVTQTPKHLITATGQRVTLRCSPRSGDLSVYWYQQSLDQGLQFLIQYYNGEERAKGNILERFSAQQFPDLHSELNLSSLELGDSALYFCASSAGSQETQYFGPGTRLLVL.

This clone was detected only once. The chain couples TRBV18 to TRBJ2-7; a weak D match, TRBD1 (6 bases). This CDR3 spans 16 amino acids. Germline CDR1 and CDR2: KGHSH and LQKENI. V was shortened by 2 bases and J by 3 bases, with 17 bases between the two germline ends. CDR3 sequence reads: CASSPTKGQSFYEQYF. CDR3 coding DNA: TGTGCCAGCTCACCAACGAAAGGACAGAGTTTCTACGAGCAGTACTTC.

The chain has TRBV25-1 and TRBJ2-1; no reliable D call. CDR1 is MGHDK and CDR2 is SYGVNS in the germline V gene. V lost 0 bases, J lost 9 bases, and 0 bases lay in between. The CDR3 spans 10 residues. This CDR3 reads CASSEYEQFF. CDR3 coding DNA: TGTGCCAGCAGTGAATATGAGCAGTTCTTC.

The chain's CDR3 is CATGAITYNEQFF. The CDR3, as DNA: TGTGCCACGGGGGCAATTACCTACAATGAGCAGTTCTTC. The chain has TRBV28 and TRBJ2-1; D may be TRBD1 or TRBD2 (6 bases each). V shed 10 bases and J shed 2 bases, with 12 bases lying between them. The germline V gene encodes CDR1 MDHEN and CDR2 SYDVKM. The CDR3 runs 13 residues. The full variable domain, with the rest looked up from reference TRBV28 and TRBJ2-1, is DVKVTQSSRYLVKRTGEKVFLECVQDMDHENMFWYRQDPGLGLRLIYFSYDVKMKEKGDIPEGYSVSREKKERFSLILESASTNQTSMYLCATGAITYNEQFFGPGTRLTVL.

The V and J genes are TRBV7-9 and TRBJ1-1; D call uncertain. CDR3 length equals 14 residues. The V and J ends lost 9 bases and 0 bases respectively, with 14 bases between them. Germline V lookup: CDR1 SEHNR, CDR2 FQNEAQ (reference sequence). The CDR3 spells CASHLPVLNTEAFF. In DNA form, the CDR3 reads TGTGCCAGTCATCTCCCTGTCCTGAACACTGAAGCTTTCTTT.

The rearrangement links TRBV19 to TRBJ1-5, with TRBD1 matching 9 bases. The germline gives CDR1 LNHDA, CDR2 SQIVND (reference sequence). The CDR3 contains 15 residues. After removal of 3 bases from V and 4 bases from J, the junction contained 4 bases not matched to a gene. CDR3 in amino acids: CASSIWTGDNQPQHF. The CDR3 nucleotides are TGTGCCAGTAGTATTTGGACAGGGGATAATCAGCCCCAGCATTTT.

This clone was recorded once. V and J are TRBV7-6 and TRBJ2-1; no firm D call. Trimming took 3 bases from V and 7 from J, leaving 10 bases between them. CDR1 and CDR2 from the germline V gene are SGHVS and FNYEAQ. This CDR3 is 13 amino acids long. As DNA, the CDR3 is TGTGCCAGCAGCTTCTTAGTCCGGAATGAGCAGTTCTTC. It translates to CASSFLVRNEQFF.

The rearrangement uses TRBV9 and TRBJ2-7; the D is unclear. CDR1 and CDR2 from the germline V gene are SGDLS and YYNGEE. The CDR3 has 13 amino acids. The ends were cut back, 4 bases at V and 5 bases at J, with 13 bases in the middle. The CDR3 is CASSPRNGNEQYF. In DNA form, the CDR3 reads TGTGCCAGCAGCCCCCGAAATGGAAACGAGCAGTACTTC.